This TCR beta chain was recorded in a study of T-cell memory formation after mild COVID-19. Study background: TCR clusters were largely donor specific.

Study-wide findings and caveats: Clones which contracted sat mainly in CM and EM if CD4+, and in EMRA if CD8+.

The authors produced TCR alpha and TCR beta cDNA libraries with sample barcodes and UMIs by 5'RACE using constant-segment primers. TCRdb passed the 5' RACE reads through MiXCR, listing each CDR3 protein once. This table has approximately 560,000 distinct CDR3 sequences, around 15% appearing once. As for this clonotype: Its specificity is unknown.

Unmatched junction bases numbered 3, after V lost 4 bases and J lost 5 bases. Germline-derived CDR1 and CDR2 are SEHNR and FQNEAQ (reference sequence). The CDR3 sequence is 15 residues long. V and J are TRBV7-9 and TRBJ2-2, with 11 bases fitting TRBD1. The sequenced sample was PBMCs or a T cell subset sorted from them (not recorded which). This TCR came from an adult woman who had mild COVID-19 (a few samples of this study predate the infection). Cell type and time point are not known. The CDR3: CASSYRDRGTGELFF. CDR3 bases: TGTGCCAGCAGCTACCGGGACAGGGGGACCGGGGAGCTGTTTTTT.